A single sample is the source of the 13 T cell receptor beta chains below, sequenced in a study of blood T cell repertoires in COVID-19. Data came from immunoSEQ multiplex PCR; TCRdb stores just in-frame clones and leaves some out. The sample shows hundreds of thousands of clones, around 86% of them seen only once. Sequencing input: peripheral blood. These receptors were taken from a human donor in a cohort sampled during active COVID-19.

This chain connects TRBV7-9 to TRBJ2-2, with 8 bases fitting TRBD2. The CDR3 totals 17 residues. CDR1 SEHNR and CDR2 FQNEAQ come from the germline V gene (reference sequence). V trimming: 5 bases; J trimming: 9 bases; junction bases outside the gene matches: 17. This CDR3 reads CASSPVTQRGIIRELFF. CDR3 coding DNA: TGTGCCAGCAGCCCCGTGACTCAGCGGGGGATCATAAGGGAGCTGTTTTTT.

V usage is TRBV5-1 and J usage is TRBJ2-5; D unclear. The CDR3 length is 13 residues. Trimming took 1 base from V and 1 from J, leaving 5 bases between them. From germline, CDR1 is SGHRS and CDR2 YFSETQ. CDR3 amino acids: CASSLNTQETQYF. The CDR3 DNA reads as TGCGCCAGCAGCTTGAACACCCAAGAGACCCAGTACTTC.

V gene TRBV20-1 combines with J gene TRBJ2-2, with D perhaps TRBD2 (6 bases). The CDR3 spans 14 residues. Germline V gene data show CDR1 as DFQATT and CDR2 as SNEGSKA (reference sequence). Trimming cost V 3 bases and J 5 bases, with 13 bases left between them. CDR3 coding DNA: TGCAGTGCTAGTTGGAGGGGTGGGACCGGGGAGCTGTTTTTT. It specifies CSASWRGGTGELFF.

The rearrangement joins TRBV9 to TRBJ1-2, with TRBD1 matching over 7 bases. Losses at the gene ends were 4 bases for V and 5 bases for J; bases not matched to a gene: 5. This CDR3 is 13 amino acids long. Germline values: CDR1 SGDLS, CDR2 YYNGEE. The CDR3 region has the DNA TGTGCCAGCAGCCCCGGGACAGTTTATGGCTACACCTTC. Protein: CASSPGTVYGYTF.

The chain links TRBV6-4 to TRBJ1-1; D is perhaps TRBD1 (6 bases). Per germline, CDR1 MRHNA and CDR2 SNTAGT. The CDR3 runs 14 residues. V lost 2 bases and J lost 6, with 13 bases in between. The CDR3 region is CASSDGDKNSEAFF. CDR3 sequence (DNA): TGTGCCAGCAGTGACGGGGACAAGAATTCTGAAGCTTTCTTT.

V is TRBV2 and J is TRBJ1-6; 9 bases are a match to TRBD1. Germline V lookup: CDR1 SNHLY, CDR2 FYNNEI. CDR3 length: 17 residues. With 6 bases clipped from V and 0 bases from J, the junction kept 6 bases outside the gene matches. The DNA of the CDR3 is TGTGCCAGCAGAGGGGACAGGGCTACCTCCTATAATTCACCCCTCCACTTT. This encodes CASRGDRATSYNSPLHF.

This chain connects TRBV10-2 to TRBJ2-5, with 12 nucleotides matching TRBD2. Germline CDR1 and CDR2: WSHSY and SAAADI. V lost 4 bases and J lost 5; bases outside the gene matches: 5. CDR3 size: 15 residues. CDR3 region: CASSATSGRSETQYF. For the CDR3, the DNA is TGCGCCAGCAGTGCGACTAGCGGGAGATCCGAGACCCAGTACTTC.

The chain combines TRBV13 with TRBJ1-4; 7 nucleotides match TRBD1. Germline assignment: CDR1 PRHDT and CDR2 FYEKMQ (reference sequence). The CDR3 covers 14 residues. V was pared by 5 bases and J by 7 bases, with 7 bases of the junction left unmatched. This CDR3 reads CASSMGQGGEKLFF. The CDR3 DNA sequence: TGTGCCAGCAGCATGGGCCAGGGGGGTGAAAAACTGTTTTTT.

This chain links TRBV2 with TRBJ1-1; 9 bases fit TRBD1. In germline, CDR1 is SNHLY, CDR2 FYNNEI. The CDR3 has 13 amino acids. Trimming at V came to 4 bases and at J to 11 bases, leaving 8 bases not matched to a gene. In DNA, the CDR3 is TGTGCCAGCAGTGGGTACCGGGACAGGGACGCTTTCTTT. Its translation: CASSGYRDRDAFF.

This chain connects TRBV11-2 to TRBJ2-3; D is uncertain. V gave up 1 base and J gave up 2 bases, with 16 bases separating them. Per the germline V gene, CDR1 is SGHAT and CDR2 is FQNNGV. The CDR3 covers 17 residues. The CDR3 is CASSLGGRKFTTDTQYF. In nucleotides, the CDR3 is TGTGCCAGCAGCTTAGGTGGCAGGAAATTTACCACAGATACGCAGTATTTT.

The chain links TRBV6-5 to TRBJ2-7, with D tentatively TRBD1 (6 bases). This CDR3 comprises 14 residues. Per germline, CDR1 MNHEY and CDR2 SVGAGI. V was trimmed by 7 bases and J by 5 bases, leaving 18 bases between them. The CDR3 DNA reads as TGTGCCAGCAAACAGGGCCCAACTTTCCACGAGCAGTACTTC. Translation: CASKQGPTFHEQYF.

The J gene is TRBJ2-5, the V gene TRBV5-1, with D possibly matching TRBD1 (6 bases). Germline V gene data show CDR1 as SGHRS and CDR2 as YFSETQ. The CDR3 loop spans 14 amino acids. Trimming shortened V by 3 bases and J by 0 bases, and 9 bases separated the two germline ends. The CDR3 DNA is TGCGCCAGCAGCTCAGGGGAGTACCAAGAGACCCAGTACTTC. Its protein is CASSSGEYQETQYF.

The rearrangement joins TRBV28 to TRBJ2-7; possible D gene TRBD2, 6 bases. CDR3 length equals 14 residues. V was trimmed by 5 bases and J by 4 bases, leaving 15 bases between them. CDR1 and CDR2 from the germline V gene are MDHEN and SYDVKM. The DNA of the CDR3 is TGTGCCAGCAGTAAGGAGTGGCGGGGTTACGAGCAGTACTTC. Translation: CASSKEWRGYEQYF.